This entry is about one T cell receptor (beta chain). The data originate from a study of T-cell reconstitution after alpha-beta-depleted transplantation in children. The TCRbeta library was prepared with unique molecular identifiers. TCRdb processed the PCR reads anew with MiXCR; each CDR3 protein has one entry. The data show approximately 1,000,000 distinct CDR3 sequences, about 29% seen once. Germline CDR1 MNHEY, CDR2 SMNVEV (reference sequence). J gave up 6 bases and V 3 bases, and 7 bases lay outside the gene matches. The length of the CDR3 is 15 residues. The TCR originated in a boy under two years old who had a stem cell transplant for SCID, so the T cells may come from the graft donor. The sequences come from PBMCs, mostly from graft donor cells, collected 360 days after TCRalphabeta/CD19-depleted stem cell transplant. The V and J genes are TRBV27 and TRBJ1-4; 7 bases agree with TRBD1. CDR3: CASSFGQVVDEKLFF. The CDR3 DNA follows: TGTGCCAGCAGTTTCGGACAGGTGGTCGATGAAAAACTGTTTTTT. Filled out from reference TRBV27 and TRBJ1-4, the complete variable domain reads EAQVTQNPRYLITVTGKKLTVTCSQNMNHEYMSWYRQDPGLGLRQIYYSMNVEVTDKGDVPEGYKVSRKEKRNFPLILESPSPNQTSLYFCASSFGQVVDEKLFFGSGTQLSVL.